This is a list of T cell receptor beta chains from one sample in a study of blood T cell repertoires in COVID-19. Method: immunoSEQ multiplex PCR; TCRdb's copy keeps in-frame clones and lacks some. Here the sample spans hundreds of thousands of clones, roughly 87% being singletons. Sequences were obtained from PBMCs or T cells enriched from blood (not recorded which). These receptor sequences come from a woman younger than 45 who had recovered from COVID-19. CDR3s include the opening cysteine and the closing phenylalanine or tryptophan. A D gene is named only where the DNA matches it firmly. Size is omitted from some rows. Given values are once, few, many or a class for expanded clones.

>TRBD1|.|TRBJ1-2|TRBV6-2/TRBV6-3
CASSYSRGQAHRGYTF
TGTGCCAGCAGTTACTCCCGCGGACAGGCCCACCGAGGCTACACCTTC
>TRBD2|.|TRBJ2-2|TRBV29-1
CSVVAGGHTGELFF
TGCAGCGTTGTGGCGGGGGGCCACACCGGGGAGCTGTTTTTT
>TRBD1|.|TRBJ1-1|TRBV2
CASSEGQGSEAFF
TGTGCCAGCAGCGAAGGACAGGGGTCTGAAGCTTTCTTT
>TRBD1|.|TRBJ2-2|TRBV10-1
CASSLDRRNTGELFF
TGCGCCAGCAGTTTGGACAGGCGGAACACCGGGGAGCTGTTTTTT
>.|.|TRBJ1-1|TRBV14
CASRQGILDMEAFF
TGTGCCAGCAGGCAGGGGATCCTGGATATGGAAGCTTTCTTT
>.|few|TRBJ1-6|TRBV28
CASSLLRAGNNSPLHF
TGTGCCAGCAGTTTATTGAGGGCAGGAAACAATTCACCCCTCCACTTT
>.|.|TRBJ1-1|TRBV4-1
CASSQDSGLTAFF
TGCGCCAGCAGCCAAGACTCTGGACTTACAGCTTTCTTT
>.|.|TRBJ1-5|TRBV5-1
CASSLDRDSNQPQHF
TGCGCCAGCAGCTTGGACCGGGATAGCAATCAGCCCCAGCATTTT
>.|.|TRBJ1-3|TRBV3-1/TRBV3-2
CASSQEADWSSGNTIYF
TGTGCCAGCAGCCAAGAGGCGGACTGGAGCTCTGGAAACACCATATATTTT
>.|.|TRBJ2-3|TRBV9
CASSPRAMPTDTQYF
TGTGCCAGCAGCCCACGTGCGATGCCCACAGATACGCAGTATTTT
>.|.|TRBJ2-5|TRBV28
CASSSILQETQYF
TGTGCCAGCAGTTCTATACTTCAAGAGACCCAGTACTTC
>.|.|TRBJ1-2|TRBV24-1
CATSDPDGNYGYTF
TGTGCCACCAGTGATCCTGACGGGAACTATGGCTACACCTTC
>TRBD1|.|TRBJ2-7|TRBV29-1
CSVSDRVLPYEQYF
TGCAGCGTGTCCGACAGGGTATTACCCTACGAGCAGTACTTC
>TRBD2|.|TRBJ2-1|TRBV10-3
CAISESWASGGYNEQFF
TGTGCCATCAGTGAGTCATGGGCTAGCGGGGGCTACAATGAGCAGTTCTTC
>TRBD1|.|TRBJ2-5|TRBV28
CASSPGQGGWTQYF
TGTGCCAGCAGTCCGGGACAGGGAGGGTGGACCCAGTACTTC
>.|.|TRBJ2-1|TRBV3-1/TRBV3-2
CASSLRDTHNEQFF
TGTGCCAGCAGCCTACGGGACACCCACAATGAGCAGTTCTTC
>.|.|TRBJ2-1|TRBV29-1
CSVDGGYNNEQFF
TGCAGCGTTGATGGCGGATATAACAATGAGCAGTTCTTC
>TRBD2|many|TRBJ2-7|TRBV28
CASSLPLLAGAEQYF
TGTGCCAGCAGTTTACCGCTTCTAGCGGGGGCCGAGCAGTACTTC
>.|once|TRBJ1-2|TRBV12-5
CASGPWTETGYGYTF
TGTGCTAGTGGTCCCTGGACGGAGACAGGCTATGGCTACACCTTC
>TRBD1|.|TRBJ1-5|TRBV20-1
CSASRTGLAGQPQHF
TGCAGTGCTAGTCGGACAGGCCTTGCGGGTCAGCCCCAGCATTTT
>.|.|TRBJ1-4|TRBV28
CASSTLGGDEKLFF
TGTGCCAGCAGCACCCTCGGGGGAGATGAAAAACTGTTTTTT
>TRBD2|.|TRBJ2-7|TRBV27
CASSLTSSGGYEQYF
TGTGCCAGCAGTTTAACGTCTAGCGGGGGGTACGAGCAGTACTTC
>TRBD2|.|TRBJ2-7|TRBV7-2
CASSSLGAGGYYEQYF
TGTGCCAGCAGCTCCCTAGGGGCGGGGGGGTACTACGAGCAGTACTTC
>TRBD1|.|TRBJ2-3|TRBV9
CASSPRTGATDTQYF
TGTGCCAGCAGCCCCAGGACAGGAGCCACAGATACGCAGTATTTT
>.|.|TRBJ1-3|TRBV10-2
CASSESKGGSGNTIYF
TGCGCCAGCAGTGAGTCGAAAGGGGGCTCTGGAAACACCATATATTTT
>.|.|TRBJ1-5|TRBV27
CASRETGPDQPQHF
TGTGCCAGCAGGGAGACAGGACCCGATCAGCCCCAGCATTTT
>TRBD1|.|TRBJ1-2|TRBV19
CASSMMDRGGYGYTF
TGTGCCAGTAGTATGATGGACAGGGGGGGCTATGGCTACACCTTC
>.|.|TRBJ2-2|TRBV12-5
CASGLTGDTGELFF
TGTGCTAGTGGTCTGACCGGGGACACCGGGGAGCTGTTTTTT
>.|.|TRBJ1-6|TRBV9
CASSVGTASYNSPLHF
TGTGCCAGCAGCGTAGGGACAGCCTCCTATAATTCACCCCTCCACTTT
>TRBD1|.|TRBJ1-5|TRBV7-8
CASSLFDRGGQPQHF
TGTGCCAGCAGCTTATTCGACAGGGGTGGCCAGCCCCAGCATTTT
>TRBD1|.|TRBJ1-2|TRBV7-9
CASSPLQGPYGYTF
TGTGCCAGCAGCCCGCTACAGGGGCCATATGGCTACACCTTC
>TRBD1|.|TRBJ2-7|TRBV4-1
CASSQEWGQGVQNEQYF
TGCGCCAGCAGCCAAGAATGGGGCCAGGGGGTTCAGAACGAGCAGTACTTC
>.|.|TRBJ1-2|TRBV6-5
CASSPSDLSGYTF
TGTGCCAGCAGTCCTAGTGATTTGAGCGGCTACACCTTC
>TRBD1|.|TRBJ1-1|TRBV2
CASRWGQGALGVWTEAFF
TGTGCCAGCAGGTGGGGACAGGGGGCATTAGGAGTATGGACTGAAGCTTTCTTT
>.|.|TRBJ2-5|TRBV19
CASSIVEGTQYF
TGTGCCAGTAGTATCGTAGAGGGGACCCAGTACTTC
>.|.|TRBJ1-2|TRBV19
CASSIPQGANYGYTF
TGTGCCAGTAGTATTCCCCAGGGTGCCAACTATGGCTACACCTTC
>TRBD1|.|TRBJ2-7|TRBV15
CATSRGKGQLSYEQYF
TGTGCCACCAGCAGAGGCAAGGGACAGCTATCCTACGAGCAGTACTTC
>.|.|TRBJ1-6|TRBV5-1
CASSLEQNNSPLHF
TGCGCCAGCAGCTTGGAACAGAATAATTCACCCCTCCACTTT
>.|once|TRBJ2-7|TRBV28
CASSLQWSSYEQYF
TGTGCCAGCAGTTTACAGTGGAGCTCCTACGAGCAGTACTTC
>.|.|TRBJ1-2|TRBV5-6
CASSGGQFGYTF
TGTGCCAGCAGCGGAGGACAGTTTGGCTACACCTTC
>TRBD2|.|TRBJ2-5|TRBV24-1
CATSPSGGAQETQYF
TGTGCCACCAGCCCTAGCGGGGGGGCCCAAGAGACCCAGTACTTC
>TRBD2|.|TRBJ2-3|TRBV19
CASSIAGGTQYF
TGTGCCAGTAGTATAGCGGGGGGTACGCAGTATTTT